These T cell receptor beta chains were read from a single sample in a study of blood T cell repertoires in COVID-19. Using immunoSEQ multiplex PCR, the repertoire was profiled, and TCRdb retains in-frame clones only, with some absent. The table shows fewer than 350,000 clones, with 85% occurring only once. The sequenced material came from PBMCs or T cells enriched from blood (not recorded which). These receptors all stem from a woman in her forties or fifties who had recovered from COVID-19. CDR3s include the opening cysteine and the closing phenylalanine or tryptophan. The D gene is left open where the match is weak. For some rows the clone size is stated as once, few or many, or as a class when expanded; others skip it.

d_call: TRBD2; j_call: TRBJ2-3; clone_size: NA; v_call: TRBV29-1; cdr3_nt: TGCAGCGCCGGACTAGCGGGGGGGAGCACAGATACGCAGTATTTT; cdr3_aa: CSAGLAGGSTDTQYF
d_call: NA; j_call: TRBJ2-3; clone_size: NA; v_call: TRBV19; cdr3_nt: TGTGCCAGTAGTACAGGAATTAGCGGAGCGGCAGATACGCAGTATTTT; cdr3_aa: CASSTGISGAADTQYF
d_call: NA; j_call: TRBJ1-1; clone_size: NA; v_call: TRBV5-1; cdr3_nt: TGCGCCAGCAGCAGATTCCAGGGGAATAGGGGCACTGAAGCTTTCTTT; cdr3_aa: CASSRFQGNRGTEAFF
d_call: NA; j_call: TRBJ1-1; clone_size: once; v_call: TRBV19; cdr3_nt: TGTGCCAGTAGTATAGGGAGCGGCACTGAAGCTTTCTTT; cdr3_aa: CASSIGSGTEAFF
d_call: NA; j_call: TRBJ1-2; clone_size: few; v_call: TRBV16; cdr3_nt: TGTGCCAGCAGCCAATCGGCGGGGGCTCAGGGCTACACCTTC; cdr3_aa: CASSQSAGAQGYTF
d_call: TRBD2; j_call: TRBJ2-3; clone_size: NA; v_call: TRBV9; cdr3_nt: TGTGCCAGCAGCCCTAGCGGAACCACAGATACGCAGTATTTT; cdr3_aa: CASSPSGTTDTQYF
d_call: TRBD1; j_call: TRBJ1-1; clone_size: NA; v_call: TRBV6-5; cdr3_nt: TGTGCCAGCAGTAAGGACAGGGGCCAGAGTGAAGCTTTCTTT; cdr3_aa: CASSKDRGQSEAFF
d_call: NA; j_call: TRBJ1-4; clone_size: NA; v_call: TRBV4-2; cdr3_nt: TGTGCCAGCAGCCTACCTCAGGGAACTAATGAAAAACTGTTTTTT; cdr3_aa: CASSLPQGTNEKLFF
d_call: NA; j_call: TRBJ1-2; clone_size: NA; v_call: TRBV12-3/TRBV12-4; cdr3_nt: TGTGCCAGCAGTTTTGAGGGCTATGGCTACACCTTC; cdr3_aa: CASSFEGYGYTF
d_call: NA; j_call: TRBJ1-6; clone_size: few; v_call: TRBV4-1; cdr3_nt: TGCGCCAGCAGCCAAGAAGGGAGCTCCTATAATTCACCCCTCCACTTT; cdr3_aa: CASSQEGSSYNSPLHF
d_call: TRBD2; j_call: TRBJ2-1; clone_size: NA; v_call: TRBV29-1; cdr3_nt: TGCAGCCCCGGACTAGCGGACACCTACAATGAGCAGTTCTTC; cdr3_aa: CSPGLADTYNEQFF
d_call: TRBD1; j_call: TRBJ1-1; clone_size: NA; v_call: TRBV18; cdr3_nt: TGTGCCAGCTCTGGACAGGGGGACACTGAAGCTTTCTTT; cdr3_aa: CASSGQGDTEAFF
d_call: NA; j_call: TRBJ2-2; clone_size: NA; v_call: TRBV5-1; cdr3_nt: TGCGCCAGCAGCTTGGGAGGAGACGGGGAGCTGTTTTTT; cdr3_aa: CASSLGGDGELFF
d_call: NA; j_call: TRBJ2-7; clone_size: NA; v_call: TRBV19; cdr3_nt: TGTGCCAGTAGTATAGATCGAGGGAGGACCTACGAGCAGTACTTC; cdr3_aa: CASSIDRGRTYEQYF
d_call: TRBD1; j_call: TRBJ2-7; clone_size: NA; v_call: TRBV11-2; cdr3_nt: TGTGCCAGCAGCGGCAGGGGGCAGTACGAGCAGTACTTC; cdr3_aa: CASSGRGQYEQYF
d_call: NA; j_call: TRBJ1-6; clone_size: NA; v_call: TRBV3-1/TRBV3-2; cdr3_nt: TGTGCCAGCAGCCAAGGATGGACAGTCTATAATTCACCCCTCCACTTT; cdr3_aa: CASSQGWTVYNSPLHF
d_call: NA; j_call: TRBJ2-7; clone_size: once; v_call: TRBV30; cdr3_nt: TGTGCCTGGCAGGGGTTGGGGGAGCAGTACTTC; cdr3_aa: CAWQGLGEQYF
d_call: NA; j_call: TRBJ2-1; clone_size: NA; v_call: TRBV29-1; cdr3_nt: TGCAGCGTTGCTGAAGGACTAACCCTTTACGATGAGCAGTTCTTC; cdr3_aa: CSVAEGLTLYDEQFF
d_call: TRBD2; j_call: TRBJ2-7; clone_size: NA; v_call: TRBV11-2; cdr3_nt: TGTGCCAGCAGCCTCTCGGGACTAGGGACCTACGAGCAGTACTTC; cdr3_aa: CASSLSGLGTYEQYF
d_call: NA; j_call: TRBJ2-2; clone_size: once; v_call: TRBV7-3; cdr3_nt: TGTGCCAGCAGCCCGCGACAGGCGAACACCGGGGAGCTGTTTTTT; cdr3_aa: CASSPRQANTGELFF
d_call: NA; j_call: TRBJ2-1; clone_size: NA; v_call: TRBV10-2; cdr3_nt: TGCGCCAGCAGTGACCTCCCCGACAGTCCCTACAATGAGCAGTTCTTC; cdr3_aa: CASSDLPDSPYNEQFF
d_call: TRBD1; j_call: TRBJ1-5; clone_size: NA; v_call: TRBV28; cdr3_nt: TGTGCCAGCAGTTTGGGCAGGGGGAACAATCAGCCCCAGCATTTT; cdr3_aa: CASSLGRGNNQPQHF
d_call: TRBD2; j_call: TRBJ2-1; clone_size: few; v_call: TRBV4-1; cdr3_nt: TGCGCCAGCAGCCAAGTGGGGCTAGCGGGAGTTCGGAATGAGCAGTTCTTC; cdr3_aa: CASSQVGLAGVRNEQFF
d_call: TRBD1; j_call: TRBJ1-1; clone_size: NA; v_call: TRBV29-1; cdr3_nt: TGCAGCGGGTACAGGGGGAACACTGAAGCTTTCTTT; cdr3_aa: CSGYRGNTEAFF
d_call: TRBD1; j_call: TRBJ2-7; clone_size: NA; v_call: TRBV5-5; cdr3_nt: TGTGCCAGCAGCTACCGACAGGGCCAGTACGAGCAGTACTTC; cdr3_aa: CASSYRQGQYEQYF
d_call: TRBD2; j_call: TRBJ2-1; clone_size: NA; v_call: TRBV11-2; cdr3_nt: TGTGCCAGCAGCTTAGAAGTCGGCGGGGGGGCCAATGAGCAGTTCTTC; cdr3_aa: CASSLEVGGGANEQFF